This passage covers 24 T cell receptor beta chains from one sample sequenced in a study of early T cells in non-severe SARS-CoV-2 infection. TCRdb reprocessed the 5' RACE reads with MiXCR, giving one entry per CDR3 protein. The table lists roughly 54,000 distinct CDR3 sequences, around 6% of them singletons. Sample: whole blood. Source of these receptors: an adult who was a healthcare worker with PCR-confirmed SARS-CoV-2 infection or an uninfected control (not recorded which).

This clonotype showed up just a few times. The CDR3 DNA is TGTGCCAGCAGTTTAGGTGCGGGGGGCATCTCCTACGAGCAGTACTTC. Its translation is CASSLGAGGISYEQYF. This chain uses TRBV28 with TRBJ2-7, with TRBD2 identical over 8 bases. CDR3 size: 16 residues. CDR1 is MDHEN and CDR2 is SYDVKM in the germline V gene. V shed 2 bases, J shed 0 bases, and the junction held 6 bases outside the gene matches.

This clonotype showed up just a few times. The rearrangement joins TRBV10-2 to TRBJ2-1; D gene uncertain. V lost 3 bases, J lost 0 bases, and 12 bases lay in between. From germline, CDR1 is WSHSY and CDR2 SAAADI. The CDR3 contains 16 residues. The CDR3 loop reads CASSEHPLISYNEQFF. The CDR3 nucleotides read TGCGCCAGCAGTGAACACCCCCTCATCTCCTACAATGAGCAGTTCTTC.

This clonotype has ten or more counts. CDR3 loop: CASTGETNEQFF. The CDR3 bases are TGTGCCAGCACTGGGGAGACCAATGAGCAGTTCTTC. This sequence joins TRBV2 and TRBJ2-1; possible D gene TRBD2, 5 bases. V lost 7 bases and J lost 6, with 10 bases in between. The CDR3 sequence is 12 residues long. From germline, CDR1 is SNHLY and CDR2 FYNNEI.

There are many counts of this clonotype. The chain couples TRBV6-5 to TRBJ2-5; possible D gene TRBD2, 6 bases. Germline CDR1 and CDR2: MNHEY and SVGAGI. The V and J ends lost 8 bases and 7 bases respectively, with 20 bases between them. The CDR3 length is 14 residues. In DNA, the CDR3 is TGTGCCAGCTTCGGAGGGACCGCCGTCTGGACCCAGTACTTC. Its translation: CASFGGTAVWTQYF.

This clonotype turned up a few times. CDR3 sequence (DNA): TGTGCCAGCAGGACGGAAACCTACAATGAGCAGTTCTTC. Amino acids: CASRTETYNEQFF. The chain couples TRBV6-5 to TRBJ2-1, with D unresolved. Germline V gene sequence: CDR1 MNHEY, CDR2 SVGAGI. This CDR3 has 13 amino acids. Trimming took 6 bases from V and 2 from J, leaving 8 bases between them.

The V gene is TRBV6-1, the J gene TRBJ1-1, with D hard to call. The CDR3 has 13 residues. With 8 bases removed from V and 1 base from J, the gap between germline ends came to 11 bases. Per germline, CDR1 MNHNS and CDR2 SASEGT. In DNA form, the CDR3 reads TGTGCCAGCGAGGTGGCAGGGAACACTGAAGCTTTCTTT. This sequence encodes CASEVAGNTEAFF.

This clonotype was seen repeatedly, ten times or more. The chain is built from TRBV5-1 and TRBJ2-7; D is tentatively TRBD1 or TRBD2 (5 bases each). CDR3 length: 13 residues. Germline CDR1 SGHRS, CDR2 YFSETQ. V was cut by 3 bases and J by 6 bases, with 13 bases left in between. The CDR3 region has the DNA TGCGCCAGCAGCTCCCACCGGGACGCCGAGCAGTACTTC. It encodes CASSSHRDAEQYF.

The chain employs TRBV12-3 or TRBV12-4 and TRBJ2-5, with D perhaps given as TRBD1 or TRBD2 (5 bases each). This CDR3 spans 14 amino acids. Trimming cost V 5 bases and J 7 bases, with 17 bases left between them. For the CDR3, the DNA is TGTGCCAGCAGTCCCCGGGACCCTAGGCGGACCCAGTACTTC. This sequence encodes CASSPRDPRRTQYF.

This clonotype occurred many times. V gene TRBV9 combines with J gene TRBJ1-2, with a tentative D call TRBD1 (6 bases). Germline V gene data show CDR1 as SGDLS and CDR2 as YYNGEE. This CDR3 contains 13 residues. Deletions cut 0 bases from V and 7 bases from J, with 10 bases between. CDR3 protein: CASSVDRAGGYTF. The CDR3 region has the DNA TGTGCCAGCAGCGTAGACAGGGCGGGTGGCTACACCTTC.

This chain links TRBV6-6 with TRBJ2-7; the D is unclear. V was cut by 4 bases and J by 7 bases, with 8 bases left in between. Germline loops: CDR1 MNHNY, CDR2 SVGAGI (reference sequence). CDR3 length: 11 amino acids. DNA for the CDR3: TGTGCCAGCAGTTCCTACAGAGAGCAGTACTTC. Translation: CASSSYREQYF.

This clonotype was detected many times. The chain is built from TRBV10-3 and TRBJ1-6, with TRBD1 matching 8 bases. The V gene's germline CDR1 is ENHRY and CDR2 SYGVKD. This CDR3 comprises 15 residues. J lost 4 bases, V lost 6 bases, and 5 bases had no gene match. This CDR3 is CAIRTGATYNSPLHF. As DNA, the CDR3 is TGTGCCATCAGGACAGGGGCGACATATAATTCACCCCTCCACTTT.

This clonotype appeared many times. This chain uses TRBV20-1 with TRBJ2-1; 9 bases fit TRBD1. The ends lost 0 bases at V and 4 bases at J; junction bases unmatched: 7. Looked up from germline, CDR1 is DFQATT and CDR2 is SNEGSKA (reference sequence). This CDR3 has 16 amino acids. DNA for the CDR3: TGCAGTGCTAGAGATTTAGGGACAGGGAATTACAATGAGCAGTTCTTC. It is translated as CSARDLGTGNYNEQFF.

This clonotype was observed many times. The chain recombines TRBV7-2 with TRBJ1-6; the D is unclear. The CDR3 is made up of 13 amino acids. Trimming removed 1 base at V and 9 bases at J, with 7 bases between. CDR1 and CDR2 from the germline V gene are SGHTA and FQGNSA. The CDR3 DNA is TGTGCCAGCAGCTTAGTTCTTCCTTCACCCCTCCACTTT. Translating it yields CASSLVLPSPLHF. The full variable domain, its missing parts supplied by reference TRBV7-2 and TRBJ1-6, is GAGVSQSPSNKVTEKGKDVELRCDPISGHTALYWYRQSLGQGLEFLIYFQGNSAPDKSGLPSDRFSAERTGGSVSTLTIQRTQQEDSAVYLCASSLVLPSPLHFGNGTRLTVT.

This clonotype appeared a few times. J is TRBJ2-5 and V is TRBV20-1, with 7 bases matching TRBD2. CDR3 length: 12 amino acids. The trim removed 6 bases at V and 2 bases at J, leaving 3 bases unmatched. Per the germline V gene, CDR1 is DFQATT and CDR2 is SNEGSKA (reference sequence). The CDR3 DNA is TGCAGTGCCCAGCGGGGACAAGAGACCCAGTACTTC. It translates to CSAQRGQETQYF.

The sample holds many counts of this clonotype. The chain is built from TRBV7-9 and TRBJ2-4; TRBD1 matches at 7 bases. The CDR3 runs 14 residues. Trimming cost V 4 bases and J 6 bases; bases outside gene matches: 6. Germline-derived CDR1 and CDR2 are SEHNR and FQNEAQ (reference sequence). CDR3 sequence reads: CASSSDRDRNIQYF. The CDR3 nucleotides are TGTGCCAGCAGCTCCGACAGGGATAGAAACATTCAGTACTTC.

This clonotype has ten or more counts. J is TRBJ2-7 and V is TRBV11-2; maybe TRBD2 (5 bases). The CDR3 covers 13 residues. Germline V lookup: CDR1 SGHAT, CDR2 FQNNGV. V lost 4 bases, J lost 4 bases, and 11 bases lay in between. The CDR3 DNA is TGTGCCAGCAGCTCAGGTCAGCGGTACGAGCAGTACTTC. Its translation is CASSSGQRYEQYF.

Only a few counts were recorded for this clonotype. CDR3 loop: CASSVVSGSGDTQYF. CDR3 nucleotides: TGTGCCAGCAGTGTCGTTAGCGGGAGCGGGGATACGCAGTATTTT. J is TRBJ2-3 and V is TRBV6-4; TRBD2 aligns across 9 bases. The length of the CDR3 is 15 residues. With V trimmed by 4 bases and J by 6 bases, 8 bases remained unmatched. In germline, CDR1 is MRHNA, CDR2 SNTAGT.

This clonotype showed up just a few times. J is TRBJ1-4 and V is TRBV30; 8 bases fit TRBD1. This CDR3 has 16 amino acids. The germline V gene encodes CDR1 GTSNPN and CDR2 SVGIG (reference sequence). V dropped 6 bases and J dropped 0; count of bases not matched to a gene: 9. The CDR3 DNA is TGTGCCTGCGCGGACAGGGCCGTTTCAACTAATGAAAAACTGTTTTTT. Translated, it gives CACADRAVSTNEKLFF.

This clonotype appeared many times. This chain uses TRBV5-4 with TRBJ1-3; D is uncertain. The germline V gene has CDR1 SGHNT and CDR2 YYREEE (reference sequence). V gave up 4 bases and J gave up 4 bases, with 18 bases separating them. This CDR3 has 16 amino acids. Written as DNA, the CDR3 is TGTGCCAGCAGCGTGCCTGGAGGAGGTTCCGGAAACACCATATATTTT. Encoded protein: CASSVPGGGSGNTIYF.

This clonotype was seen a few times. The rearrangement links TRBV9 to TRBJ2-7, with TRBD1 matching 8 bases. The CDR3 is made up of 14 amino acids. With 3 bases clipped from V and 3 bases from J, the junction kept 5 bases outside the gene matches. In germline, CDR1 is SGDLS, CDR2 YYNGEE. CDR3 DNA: TGTGCCAGCAGCGACGGGACAGGTCTCTACGAGCAGTACTTC. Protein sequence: CASSDGTGLYEQYF.

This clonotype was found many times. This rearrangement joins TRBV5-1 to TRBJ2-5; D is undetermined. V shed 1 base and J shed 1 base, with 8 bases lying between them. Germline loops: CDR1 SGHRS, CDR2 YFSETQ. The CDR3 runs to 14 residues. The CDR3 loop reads CASSLNGGQETQYF. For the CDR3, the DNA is TGCGCCAGCAGCTTGAATGGCGGCCAAGAGACCCAGTACTTC.

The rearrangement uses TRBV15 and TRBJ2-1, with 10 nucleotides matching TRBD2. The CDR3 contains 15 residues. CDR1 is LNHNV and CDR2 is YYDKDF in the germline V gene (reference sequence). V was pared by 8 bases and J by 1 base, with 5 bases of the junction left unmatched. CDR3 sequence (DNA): TGTGCCACCGGTAGCGGGAGGAGGTCCTACAATGAGCAGTTCTTC. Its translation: CATGSGRRSYNEQFF.

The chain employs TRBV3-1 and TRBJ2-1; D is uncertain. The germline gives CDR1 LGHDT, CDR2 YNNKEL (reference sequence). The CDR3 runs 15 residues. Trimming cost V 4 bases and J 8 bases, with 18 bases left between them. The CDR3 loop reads CASSPTPVIWHEQFF. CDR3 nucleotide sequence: TGTGCCAGCAGCCCGACACCGGTTATATGGCATGAGCAGTTCTTC.

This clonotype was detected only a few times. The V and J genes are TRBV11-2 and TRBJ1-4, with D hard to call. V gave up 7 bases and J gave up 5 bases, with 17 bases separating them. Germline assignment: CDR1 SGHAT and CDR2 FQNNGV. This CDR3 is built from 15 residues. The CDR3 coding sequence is TGTGCCAGCACCCGTCGGGCAGGAGGGAATGAAAAACTGTTTTTT. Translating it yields CASTRRAGGNEKLFF.